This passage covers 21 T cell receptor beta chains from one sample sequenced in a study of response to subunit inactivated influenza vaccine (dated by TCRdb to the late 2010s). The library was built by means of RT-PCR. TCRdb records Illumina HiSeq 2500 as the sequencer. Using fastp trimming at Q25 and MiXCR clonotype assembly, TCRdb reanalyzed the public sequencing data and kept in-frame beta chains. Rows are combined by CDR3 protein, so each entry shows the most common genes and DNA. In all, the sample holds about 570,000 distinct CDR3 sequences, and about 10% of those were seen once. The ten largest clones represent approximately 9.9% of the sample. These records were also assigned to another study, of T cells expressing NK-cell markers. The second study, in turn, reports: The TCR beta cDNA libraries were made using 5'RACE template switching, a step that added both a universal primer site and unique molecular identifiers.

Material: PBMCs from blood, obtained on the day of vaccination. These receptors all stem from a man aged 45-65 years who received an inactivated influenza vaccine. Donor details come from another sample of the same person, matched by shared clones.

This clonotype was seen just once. CDR3 in amino acids: CAWRKGYYEQYF. In nucleotides, the CDR3 is TGTGCCTGGAGGAAGGGCTACTACGAGCAGTACTTC. The chain links TRBV30 to TRBJ2-7; D is uncertain. CDR1 is GTSNPN and CDR2 is SVGIG in the germline V gene (reference sequence). Trimming removed 3 bases at V and 3 bases at J, with 9 bases between. The CDR3 is 12 amino acids.

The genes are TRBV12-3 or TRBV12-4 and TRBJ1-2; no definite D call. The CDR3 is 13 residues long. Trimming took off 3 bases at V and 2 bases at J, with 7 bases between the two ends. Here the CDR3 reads CASSFTRNYGYTF. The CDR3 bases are TGTGCCAGCAGTTTTACGCGAAACTATGGCTACACCTTC.

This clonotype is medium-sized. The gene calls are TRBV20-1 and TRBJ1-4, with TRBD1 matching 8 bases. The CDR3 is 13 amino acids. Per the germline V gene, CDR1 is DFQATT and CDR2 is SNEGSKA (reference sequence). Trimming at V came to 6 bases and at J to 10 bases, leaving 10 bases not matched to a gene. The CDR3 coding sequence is TGCAGTGCCTCAGGGCAGGGGGCAAGAAAACTGTTTTTT. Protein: CSASGQGARKLFF.

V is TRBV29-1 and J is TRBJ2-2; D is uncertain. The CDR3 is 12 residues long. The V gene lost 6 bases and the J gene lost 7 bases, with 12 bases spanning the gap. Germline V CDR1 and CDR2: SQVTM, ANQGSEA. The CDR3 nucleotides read TGCAGCGTGAACCTGGGCCTCGGGGAGCTGTTTTTT. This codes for CSVNLGLGELFF.

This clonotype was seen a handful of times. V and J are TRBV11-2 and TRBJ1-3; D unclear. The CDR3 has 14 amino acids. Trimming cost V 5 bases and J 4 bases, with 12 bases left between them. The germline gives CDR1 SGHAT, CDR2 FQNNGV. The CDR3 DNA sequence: TGTGCCAGCAGCACGCACGTTTACGGAAACACCATATATTTT. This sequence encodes CASSTHVYGNTIYF.

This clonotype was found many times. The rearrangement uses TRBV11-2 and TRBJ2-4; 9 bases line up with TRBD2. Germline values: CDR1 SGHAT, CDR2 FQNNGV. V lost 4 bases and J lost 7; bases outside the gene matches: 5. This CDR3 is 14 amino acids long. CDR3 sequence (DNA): TGTGCCAGCAGCTATACCGGGACTAGCAACATTCAGTACTTC. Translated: CASSYTGTSNIQYF.

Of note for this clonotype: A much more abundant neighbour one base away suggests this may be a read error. CDR3 DNA: TGTGCCACCACAAGTTCCCCCTACAATGAGCAGTTCTTC. Translation gives CATTSSPYNEQFF. The V and J genes are TRBV24-1 and TRBJ2-1; no clear D gene. The CDR3 extends over 13 amino acids. CDR1 is KGHDR and CDR2 is SFDVKD in the germline V gene. Trimming cost V 8 bases and J 2 bases, with 9 bases left between them.

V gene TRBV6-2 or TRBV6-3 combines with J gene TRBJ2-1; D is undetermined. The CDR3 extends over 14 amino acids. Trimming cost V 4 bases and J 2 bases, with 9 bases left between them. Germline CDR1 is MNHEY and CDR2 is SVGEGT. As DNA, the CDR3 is TGTGCCAGCAGTTGGGGATTCGCCTACAATGAGCAGTTCTTC. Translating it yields CASSWGFAYNEQFF.

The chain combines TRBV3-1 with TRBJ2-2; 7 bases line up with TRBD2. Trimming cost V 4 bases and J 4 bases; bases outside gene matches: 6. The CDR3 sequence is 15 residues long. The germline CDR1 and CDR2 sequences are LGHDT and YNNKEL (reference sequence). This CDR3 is CASSRGLGGTGELFF. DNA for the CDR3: TGTGCCAGCAGCCGAGGACTAGGCGGCACCGGGGAGCTGTTTTTT.

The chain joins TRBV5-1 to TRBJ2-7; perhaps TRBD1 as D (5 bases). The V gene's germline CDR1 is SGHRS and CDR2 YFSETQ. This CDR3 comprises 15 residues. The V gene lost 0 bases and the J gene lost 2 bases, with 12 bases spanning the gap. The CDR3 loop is CASSLEATDTYEQYF. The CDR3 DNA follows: TGCGCCAGCAGCTTGGAGGCGACGGACACCTACGAGCAGTACTTC. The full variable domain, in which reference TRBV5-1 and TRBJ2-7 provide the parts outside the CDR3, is KAGVTQTPRYLIKTRGQQVTLSCSPISGHRSVSWYQQTPGQGLQFLFEYFSETQRNKGNFPGRFSGRQFSNSRSEMNVSTLELGDSALYLCASSLEATDTYEQYFGPGTRLTVT.

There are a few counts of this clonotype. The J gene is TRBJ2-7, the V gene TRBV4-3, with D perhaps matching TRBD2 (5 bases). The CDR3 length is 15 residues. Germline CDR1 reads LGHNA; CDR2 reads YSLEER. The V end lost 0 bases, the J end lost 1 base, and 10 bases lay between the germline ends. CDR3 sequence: CASSQDNGGSYEQYF. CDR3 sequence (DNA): TGCGCCAGCAGCCAAGACAACGGAGGATCCTACGAGCAGTACTTC.

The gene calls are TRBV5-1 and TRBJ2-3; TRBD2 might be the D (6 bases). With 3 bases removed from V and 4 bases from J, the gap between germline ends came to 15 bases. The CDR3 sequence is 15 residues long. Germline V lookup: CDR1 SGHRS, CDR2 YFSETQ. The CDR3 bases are TGCGCCAGCAGCTGGAGCGCTAGCGCGGCAGATACGCAGTATTTT. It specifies CASSWSASAADTQYF.

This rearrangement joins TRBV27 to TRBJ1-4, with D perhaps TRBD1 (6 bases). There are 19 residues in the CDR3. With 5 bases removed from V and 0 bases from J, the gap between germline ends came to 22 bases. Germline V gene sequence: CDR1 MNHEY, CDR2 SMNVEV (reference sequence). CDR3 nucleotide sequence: TGTGCCAGCAGTCTCCGCTGGACAGCTACTTCTGCAACTAATGAAAAACTGTTTTTT. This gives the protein CASSLRWTATSATNEKLFF.

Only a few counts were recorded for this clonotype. The CDR3 is CSVGGRLKETQYF. In DNA, the CDR3 is TGCAGCGTTGGGGGGCGGCTAAAAGAGACCCAGTACTTC. J is TRBJ2-5 and V is TRBV29-1, with a possible D match to TRBD1 (6 bases). The CDR3 covers 13 residues. V shed 4 bases and J shed 3 bases, with 12 bases lying between them. Germline CDR1 is SQVTM and CDR2 is ANQGSEA.

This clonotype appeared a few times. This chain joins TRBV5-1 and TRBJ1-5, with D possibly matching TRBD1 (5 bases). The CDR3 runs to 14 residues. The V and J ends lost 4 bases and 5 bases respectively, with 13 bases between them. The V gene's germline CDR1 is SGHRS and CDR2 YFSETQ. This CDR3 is CASSEGTGDQPQHF. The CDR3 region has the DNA TGCGCCAGCAGCGAGGGGACCGGGGATCAGCCCCAGCATTTT.

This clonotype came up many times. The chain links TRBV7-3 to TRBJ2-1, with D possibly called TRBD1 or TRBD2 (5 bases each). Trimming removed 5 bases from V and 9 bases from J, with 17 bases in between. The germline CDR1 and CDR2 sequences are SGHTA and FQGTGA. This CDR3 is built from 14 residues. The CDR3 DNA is TGTGCCAGCAGCGGGACGGCAGATACTAGTGAGCAGTTCTTC. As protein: CASSGTADTSEQFF.

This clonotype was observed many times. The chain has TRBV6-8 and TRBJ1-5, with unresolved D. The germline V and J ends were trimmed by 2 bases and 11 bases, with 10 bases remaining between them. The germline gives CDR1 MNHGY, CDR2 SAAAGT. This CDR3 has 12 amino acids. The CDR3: CASSYRRMAQHF. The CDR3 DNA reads TGTGCCAGCAGTTACCGTAGGATGGCCCAGCATTTT.

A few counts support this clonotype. CDR3 amino acids: CSARTSGRPETQYF. In DNA, the CDR3 is TGCAGTGCTAGAACTAGCGGGAGGCCAGAGACCCAGTACTTC. V gene TRBV20-1 combines with J gene TRBJ2-5; TRBD2 matches at 12 bases. Unmatched junction bases numbered 2, after V lost 2 bases and J lost 4 bases. The CDR3 runs to 14 residues. CDR1 is DFQATT and CDR2 is SNEGSKA in the germline V gene (reference sequence).

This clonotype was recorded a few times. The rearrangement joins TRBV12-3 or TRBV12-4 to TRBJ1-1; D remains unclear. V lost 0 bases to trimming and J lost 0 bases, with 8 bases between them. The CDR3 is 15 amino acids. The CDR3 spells CASSLANLMNTEAFF. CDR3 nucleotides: TGTGCCAGCAGTTTAGCTAATCTAATGAACACTGAAGCTTTCTTT.

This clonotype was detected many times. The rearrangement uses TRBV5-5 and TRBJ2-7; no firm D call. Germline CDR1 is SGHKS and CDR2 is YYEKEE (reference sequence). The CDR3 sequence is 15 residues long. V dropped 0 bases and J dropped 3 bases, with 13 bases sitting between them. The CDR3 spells CASSLAASQNYEQYF. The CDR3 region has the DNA TGTGCCAGCAGCTTGGCCGCCAGTCAAAACTACGAGCAGTACTTC.

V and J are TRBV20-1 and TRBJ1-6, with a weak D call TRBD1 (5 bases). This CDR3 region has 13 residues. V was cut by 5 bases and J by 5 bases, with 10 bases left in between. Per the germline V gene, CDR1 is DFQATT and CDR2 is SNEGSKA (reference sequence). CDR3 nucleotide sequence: TGCAGTGCTCCCCCGGGGGATAATTCACCCCTCCACTTT. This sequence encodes CSAPPGDNSPLHF.